These T cell receptor beta chains were read from a single sample in a study of blood T cell repertoires in COVID-19. Libraries were prepared by immunoSEQ multiplex PCR; TCRdb keeps only in-frame clonotypes and omits some of them. The sample has 350,000 or so clones, 65% to 85% seen once. The sample consisted of peripheral blood. These receptor sequences come from a man between 25 and 39 years old with active or convalescent COVID-19. Both conserved end residues are part of each CDR3. D genes are given only for firm matches. Only part of the rows carry a size: once, few, many, or a class if the clone is expanded.

J gene: TRBJ1-1; clone size: .; D gene: .; CDR3 length: 14; V gene: TRBV27; CDR3 protein: CASRKQGPNTEAFF; CDR3 DNA: TGTGCCAGCAGAAAACAGGGACCGAACACTGAAGCTTTCTTT
J gene: TRBJ1-1; clone size: .; D gene: .; CDR3 length: 12; V gene: TRBV12-3/TRBV12-4; CDR3 protein: CASSLGQTEAFF; CDR3 DNA: TGTGCCAGCAGCCTTGGACAGACTGAAGCTTTCTTT
J gene: TRBJ1-2; clone size: .; D gene: TRBD1; CDR3 length: 14; V gene: TRBV2; CDR3 protein: CASSEADRGGGYTF; CDR3 DNA: TGTGCCAGCAGTGAAGCGGACAGGGGAGGTGGCTACACCTTC
J gene: TRBJ2-5; clone size: .; D gene: TRBD1; CDR3 length: 16; V gene: TRBV3-1/TRBV3-2; CDR3 protein: CASSQEGSGGRETQYF; CDR3 DNA: TGTGCCAGCAGCCAAGAGGGTTCAGGGGGCAGAGAGACCCAGTACTTC
J gene: TRBJ1-6; clone size: few; D gene: .; CDR3 length: 13; V gene: TRBV28; CDR3 protein: CALGSSYNSPLHF; CDR3 DNA: TGTGCCCTTGGGAGCTCCTATAATTCACCCCTCCACTTT
J gene: TRBJ2-1; clone size: .; D gene: .; CDR3 length: 15; V gene: TRBV5-4; CDR3 protein: CASFRELTRKDEQFF; CDR3 DNA: TGTGCCAGCTTCCGGGAGCTTACCCGAAAGGATGAGCAGTTCTTC
J gene: TRBJ1-4; clone size: .; D gene: .; CDR3 length: 14; V gene: TRBV6-6; CDR3 protein: CAARGRSTNEKLFF; CDR3 DNA: TGTGCCGCCCGGGGGAGATCAACTAATGAAAAACTGTTTTTT
J gene: TRBJ2-5; clone size: .; D gene: TRBD2; CDR3 length: 13; V gene: TRBV7-7; CDR3 protein: CASSLDEGRAQYF; CDR3 DNA: TGTGCCAGCAGCTTAGACGAGGGGAGGGCCCAGTACTTC
J gene: TRBJ1-2; clone size: once; D gene: .; CDR3 length: 14; V gene: TRBV5-8; CDR3 protein: CASSAETGHYGYTF; CDR3 DNA: TGTGCCAGCAGCGCGGAGACAGGTCATTATGGCTACACCTTC
J gene: TRBJ1-1; clone size: .; D gene: .; CDR3 length: 13; V gene: TRBV11-1; CDR3 protein: CASSQQRGTEAFF; CDR3 DNA: TGTGCCAGCAGCCAGCAGAGGGGGACTGAAGCTTTCTTT
J gene: TRBJ1-2; clone size: .; D gene: .; CDR3 length: 17; V gene: TRBV11-3; CDR3 protein: CASSPSWGRASNYGYTF; CDR3 DNA: TGTGCCAGCAGCCCGAGTTGGGGCAGAGCTTCTAACTATGGCTACACCTTC
J gene: TRBJ2-3; clone size: .; D gene: .; CDR3 length: 11; V gene: TRBV6-2/TRBV6-3; CDR3 protein: CASSYQDTQYF; CDR3 DNA: TGTGCCAGCAGTTACCAAGATACGCAGTATTTT
J gene: TRBJ2-3; clone size: .; D gene: .; CDR3 length: 18; V gene: TRBV5-4; CDR3 protein: CASSSLIDYRPGTDTQYF; CDR3 DNA: TGTGCCAGCAGCTCACTTATAGACTATCGGCCTGGCACAGATACGCAGTATTTT
J gene: TRBJ2-7; clone size: .; D gene: TRBD2; CDR3 length: 15; V gene: TRBV6-5; CDR3 protein: CASNRPGLGDYEQYF; CDR3 DNA: TGTGCCAGCAACCGACCGGGACTAGGGGACTACGAGCAGTACTTC
J gene: TRBJ2-1; clone size: .; D gene: TRBD2; CDR3 length: 11; V gene: TRBV29-1; CDR3 protein: CSVGTRVEQFF; CDR3 DNA: TGCAGCGTTGGGACTAGAGTTGAGCAGTTCTTC
J gene: TRBJ1-6; clone size: once; D gene: .; CDR3 length: 15; V gene: TRBV5-1; CDR3 protein: CASSLAQGIGSPLHF; CDR3 DNA: TGCGCCAGCAGCTTGGCCCAGGGTATAGGCTCACCCCTCCACTTT
J gene: TRBJ2-5; clone size: .; D gene: TRBD2; CDR3 length: 17; V gene: TRBV29-1; CDR3 protein: CSVEDFSAGVDQETQYF; CDR3 DNA: TGCAGCGTTGAAGACTTTTCGGCGGGGGTAGACCAAGAGACCCAGTACTTC